Presented here are 28 T cell receptor beta chains from one specimen sequenced in a study of T-cell memory formation after mild COVID-19. TCRdb analysed the 5' RACE reads with MiXCR anew, one entry per CDR3 protein. The sample carries roughly 480,000 distinct CDR3 sequences, more than 20% recorded once. The sample was PBMCs or a T cell subset sorted from them (not recorded which). The receptors shown here come from an adult woman who had mild COVID-19 (a few samples of this study predate the infection). Cell type and time point are not known.

The table lists this clonotype with a few counts. The chain recombines TRBV7-6 with TRBJ1-5, with 9 bases that match TRBD1. This CDR3 is 20 amino acids long. J lost 5 bases, V lost 1 base, and 18 bases had no gene match. Per the germline V gene, CDR1 is SGHVS and CDR2 is FNYEAQ. The CDR3 loop reads CASSLVPPTGGDPRDQPQHF. CDR3 coding DNA: TGTGCCAGCAGCTTAGTCCCGCCGACAGGGGGGGACCCAAGAGATCAGCCCCAGCATTTT.

This clonotype occurred a few times. This chain joins TRBV18 and TRBJ2-7; D possibly matches TRBD1 or TRBD2 (5 bases each). The germline V and J ends were trimmed by 4 bases and 4 bases, with 17 bases remaining between them. Germline V gives CDR1 KGHSH, CDR2 LQKENI. CDR3 length: 15 residues. CDR3 nucleotides: TGTGCCAGCTCACATCGCCCGGACTCAGGGTACGAGCAGTACTTC. It is translated as CASSHRPDSGYEQYF.

This clonotype was observed a handful of times. The chain combines TRBV7-9 with TRBJ1-1, with D tentatively TRBD1 (5 bases). V was pared by 5 bases and J by 4 bases, with 11 bases between. Germline CDR1 is SEHNR and CDR2 is FQNEAQ (reference sequence). This CDR3 has 13 residues. CDR3 region: CASSKGGGTEAFF. The CDR3 DNA follows: TGTGCCAGCAGCAAGGGCGGGGGCACTGAAGCTTTCTTT. Full variable domain (remainder filled in from reference TRBV7-9 and TRBJ1-1): DTGVSQNPRHKITKRGQNVTFRCDPISEHNRLYWYRQTLGQGPEFLTYFQNEAQLEKSRLLSDRFSAERPKGSFSTLEIQRTEQGDSAMYLCASSKGGGTEAFFGQGTRLTVV.

This clonotype appeared a few times. The genes are TRBV18 and TRBJ2-1, with 8 nucleotides matching TRBD1. Germline assignment: CDR1 KGHSH and CDR2 LQKENI. The CDR3 is made up of 15 amino acids. After removal of 0 bases from V and 10 bases from J, the junction contained 8 bases not matched to a gene. The CDR3 bases are TGTGCCAGCTCACCACCGATGCAGGGGGCGAGGGAGCAGTTCTTC. This codes for CASSPPMQGAREQFF.

CDR3 amino acids: CASSPQTSLLVYEQYF. DNA for the CDR3: TGTGCCAGCAGCCCCCAGACTAGCCTTTTAGTCTACGAGCAGTACTTC. This rearrangement joins TRBV21-1 to TRBJ2-7; TRBD2, the table's D call, was not compared with the DNA. TRBV21-1 is tagged as a pseudogene. This CDR3 region has 16 residues.

The V gene is TRBV5-1, the J gene TRBJ1-3; D is uncertain. Germline V gene sequence: CDR1 SGHRS, CDR2 YFSETQ. This CDR3 contains 16 residues. Trimming removed 4 bases at V and 0 bases at J, with 14 bases between. DNA for the CDR3: TGCGCCAGCAGCCTTGCCCCAGGTGCCTCTGGAAACACCATATATTTT. Protein: CASSLAPGASGNTIYF.

For the CDR3, the DNA is TGTGCCAGCAGTTTAAAAGGTTTCTACGAGCAGTACTTC. This gives the protein CASSLKGFYEQYF. The chain recombines TRBV27 with TRBJ2-7; D not resolved. Germline V lookup: CDR1 MNHEY, CDR2 SMNVEV (reference sequence). The CDR3 totals 13 residues. Trimming cost V 2 bases and J 3 bases, with 8 bases left between them.

The chain employs TRBV6-1 and TRBJ2-1; tentatively, D is TRBD1 or TRBD2 (6 bases each). With 6 bases removed from V and 9 bases from J, the gap between germline ends came to 18 bases. Germline CDR1 is MNHNS and CDR2 is SASEGT. The CDR3 contains 14 residues. The CDR3 region is CASSKRRGIGEQFF. CDR3 nucleotide sequence: TGTGCCAGCAGCAAGAGGAGGGGGATAGGTGAGCAGTTCTTC.

V usage is TRBV4-2 and J usage is TRBJ1-1, with 7 bases lining up with TRBD1. The germline V gene encodes CDR1 LGHNA and CDR2 YNFKEQ. Unmatched junction bases numbered 2, after V lost 0 bases and J lost 1 base. CDR3 length equals 15 residues. The CDR3: CASSQDNRGNTEAFF. The CDR3 DNA is TGTGCCAGCAGCCAAGATAACAGGGGGAACACTGAAGCTTTCTTT.

This rearrangement joins TRBV5-1 to TRBJ1-2; TRBD1 matches 11 bases. This CDR3 region has 16 residues. Germline V gene sequence: CDR1 SGHRS, CDR2 YFSETQ. The V and J ends lost 6 bases and 4 bases, in that order; junction bases with no gene match: 11. CDR3 DNA: TGCGCCAGCACCGATGGACAGGGGGCTTTTAGCTATGGCTACACCTTC. It yields the protein CASTDGQGAFSYGYTF.

V usage is TRBV4-1 and J usage is TRBJ1-1; a weak D match, TRBD1 (5 bases). Germline V gene sequence: CDR1 MGHRA, CDR2 YSYEKL. V lost 4 bases and J 6 bases, leaving 15 bases between the germline ends. This CDR3 has 14 residues. Here the CDR3 DNA reads TGCGCCAGCAGCCTCCGGGACGTTTCCGCTGAAGCTTTCTTT. Amino acids: CASSLRDVSAEAFF.

The chain employs TRBV12-3 or TRBV12-4 and TRBJ2-1; 9 positions match TRBD2. The ends lost 3 bases at V and 0 bases at J; junction bases unmatched: 6. The CDR3 has 17 residues. The CDR3: CASSFLAGAGSYNEQFF. The CDR3 region has the DNA TGTGCCAGCAGTTTCTTAGCGGGAGCTGGCTCCTACAATGAGCAGTTCTTC.

The genes are TRBV7-3 and TRBJ2-3; 10 positions agree with TRBD2. J gave up 1 base and V 5 bases, and 6 bases lay outside the gene matches. The length of the CDR3 is 16 residues. The germline V gene has CDR1 SGHTA and CDR2 FQGTGA. In nucleotides, the CDR3 is TGTGCCAGCAGCCCGCAGCGGGGGGGCCGCACAGATACGCAGTATTTT. Translation: CASSPQRGGRTDTQYF.

The rearrangement links TRBV6-5 to TRBJ2-5; 7 nucleotides line up with TRBD2. J was trimmed by 4 bases and V by 6 bases; bases with no gene match: 8. The length of the CDR3 is 14 residues. Germline lookup yields CDR1 MNHEY and CDR2 SVGAGI. CDR3 loop: CASRLRGGGETQYF. CDR3 sequence (DNA): TGTGCCAGCAGATTACGGGGCGGGGGAGAGACCCAGTACTTC.

The V gene is TRBV12-3 or TRBV12-4, the J gene TRBJ1-5, with 8 nucleotides matching TRBD1. V gave up 2 bases and J gave up 5 bases; unmatched junction bases: 5. This CDR3 has 15 amino acids. The chain's CDR3 is CASSLWGQADQPQHF. CDR3 sequence (DNA): TGTGCCAGCAGTTTATGGGGACAGGCGGATCAGCCCCAGCATTTT.

This chain links TRBV4-2 with TRBJ1-2, with TRBD1 matching over 11 bases. CDR1 LGHNA and CDR2 YNFKEQ come from the germline V gene. The CDR3 is 17 residues long. V dropped 4 bases and J dropped 7; count of bases not matched to a gene: 14. Here the CDR3 reads CASSLGTTGQGGPGYTF. In DNA form, the CDR3 reads TGTGCCAGCAGCCTGGGAACGACGGGACAGGGGGGGCCTGGCTACACCTTC.

The rearrangement uses TRBV4-3 and TRBJ1-3, with D possibly being TRBD1 (5 bases). The CDR3 contains 15 residues. Germline values: CDR1 LGHNA, CDR2 YSLEER. The ends were cut back, 4 bases at V and 1 base at J, with 11 bases in the middle. The CDR3 nucleotides are TGCGCCAGCAGCCTGTCCCAGGGTTCTGGAAACACCATATATTTT. Its protein product is CASSLSQGSGNTIYF.

This sequence joins TRBV29-1 and TRBJ2-7; 10 nucleotides line up with TRBD2. The CDR3 consists of 15 residues. Trimming took 0 bases from V and 4 from J; bases not matched to a gene: 6. CDR1 and CDR2 from the germline V gene are SQVTM and ANQGSEA. CDR3 coding DNA: TGCAGCGTTGAAGATCCTAGCGGGAGTTCTTACGAGCAGTACTTC. Its translation: CSVEDPSGSSYEQYF.

The V and J genes are TRBV29-1 and TRBJ2-7; 8 positions match TRBD2. CDR1 and CDR2 from the germline V gene are SQVTM and ANQGSEA. With 7 bases clipped from V and 6 bases from J, the junction kept 11 bases outside the gene matches. The length of the CDR3 is 13 residues. CDR3 protein: CSAKAGASVEQYF. The DNA for the CDR3 is TGCAGCGCCAAAGCGGGAGCGTCGGTCGAGCAGTACTTC.

The chain has TRBV30 and TRBJ2-7; 7 nucleotides match TRBD2. Per germline, CDR1 GTSNPN and CDR2 SVGIG (reference sequence). This CDR3 region has 13 residues. V lost 2 bases to trimming and J lost 8 bases; unmatched junction nucleotides: 9. The CDR3 coding sequence is TGTGCCTGGAGTCTAGCGGCCAGTACACAGCAGTACTTC. This codes for CAWSLAASTQQYF.

This clonotype was observed a few times. The chain joins TRBV5-1 to TRBJ2-3; 7 bases map to TRBD1. This CDR3 contains 17 residues. CDR1 SGHRS and CDR2 YFSETQ come from the germline V gene. V lost 8 bases and J lost 3; bases outside the gene matches: 18. The CDR3 spells CASKAALQGRRTDTQYF. The CDR3 nucleotides are TGCGCCAGTAAAGCCGCACTACAGGGGAGAAGGACAGATACGCAGTATTTT.

This clonotype was observed a handful of times. The chain employs TRBV5-1 and TRBJ1-2; TRBD1 matches 7 bases. The CDR3 length is 14 residues. Germline-derived CDR1 and CDR2 are SGHRS and YFSETQ. Unmatched junction bases numbered 9, after V lost 4 bases and J lost 6 bases. CDR3 amino acids: CASSRTGAGDGYTF. In DNA, the CDR3 is TGCGCCAGCAGCCGAACAGGGGCAGGGGATGGCTACACCTTC.

This clonotype was picked up a small number of times. This sequence joins TRBV7-9 and TRBJ2-1, with 7 nucleotides matching TRBD2. J lost 0 bases, V lost 5 bases, and 7 bases had no gene match. CDR3 length: 16 residues. CDR1 is SEHNR and CDR2 is FQNEAQ in the germline V gene (reference sequence). The CDR3 region is CASSPPASGSYNEQFF. In DNA, the CDR3 is TGTGCCAGCAGCCCCCCGGCTAGCGGCTCCTACAATGAGCAGTTCTTC.

Only a few counts were recorded for this clonotype. The CDR3 sequence is CASRSGVPRFNYGYTF. The CDR3 DNA reads TGTGCCAGCAGATCAGGGGTGCCCCGATTCAACTATGGCTACACCTTC. V is TRBV6-5 and J is TRBJ1-2; D may be TRBD1 (6 bases). This CDR3 has 16 residues. Trimming stripped 6 bases from V and 2 bases from J, with 19 bases between. The V gene's germline CDR1 is MNHEY and CDR2 SVGAGI.

The chain has TRBV18 and TRBJ1-5, with D possibly being TRBD1 (5 bases). Looked up from germline, CDR1 is KGHSH and CDR2 is LQKENI. Trimming stripped 2 bases from V and 3 bases from J, with 8 bases between. The CDR3 sequence is 14 residues long. The chain's CDR3 is CASSPGAVNQPQHF. As DNA, the CDR3 is TGTGCCAGCTCACCAGGGGCAGTCAATCAGCCCCAGCATTTT.

The V and J genes are TRBV27 and TRBJ2-5, with 12 bases fitting TRBD2. Germline lookup yields CDR1 MNHEY and CDR2 SMNVEV (reference sequence). Trimming removed 4 bases from V and 11 bases from J; junction bases left unmatched: 14. This CDR3 is built from 16 residues. The chain's CDR3 is CASSSLIGLAGPSQYF. CDR3 coding DNA: TGTGCCAGCAGTTCCCTTATCGGACTAGCGGGGCCATCTCAGTACTTC.

This clonotype was seen at least ten times. The chain recombines TRBV24-1 with TRBJ2-1; D gene ambiguous. Per germline, CDR1 KGHDR and CDR2 SFDVKD. The V gene lost 0 bases and the J gene lost 8 bases, with 7 bases spanning the gap. The CDR3 totals 13 residues. In DNA, the CDR3 is TGTGCCACCAGTGATTTGGTCGTCCATGAGCAGTTCTTC. Translating it yields CATSDLVVHEQFF.

This clonotype showed up just a few times. This chain connects TRBV5-1 to TRBJ2-3; unclear D gene. Germline V CDR1 and CDR2: SGHRS, YFSETQ. The CDR3 has 10 residues. The V gene lost 2 bases and the J gene lost 7 bases, with 2 bases spanning the gap. The chain's CDR3 is CASSLNTQYF. CDR3 nucleotide sequence: TGCGCCAGCAGCTTAAATACGCAGTATTTT.